These T cell receptor beta chains were read from a single sample in a study of blood T cell repertoires in COVID-19. Profiling relied on immunoSEQ multiplex PCR, and the TCRdb table lists in-frame clones only, not all of them. The repertoire holds approximately 350,000 clones, with roughly nine tenths as singletons. The sequenced sample was peripheral blood. The receptor set was obtained from a woman aged 25 to 39 with COVID-19, enrolled during active disease. CDR3s include the opening cysteine and the closing phenylalanine or tryptophan. The order of the fields is D gene, clone size, CDR3 length, V gene, J gene, CDR3 protein, CDR3 DNA. A D gene is named only where the DNA matches it firmly. Size values are once, few and many counts, or a class for expanded clones, and some rows have none.

d_call: -
clone_size: -
cdr3_length: 15
v_call: TRBV27
j_call: TRBJ2-2
cdr3_aa: CASAPLASDTGELFF
cdr3_nt: TGTGCCAGCGCCCCGCTAGCGAGTGACACCGGGGAGCTGTTTTTT

d_call: TRBD1
clone_size: -
cdr3_length: 11
v_call: TRBV6-5
j_call: TRBJ1-2
cdr3_aa: CATRQGYGYTF
cdr3_nt: TGTGCCACCCGACAGGGCTATGGCTACACCTTC

d_call: -
clone_size: -
cdr3_length: 11
v_call: TRBV20-1
j_call: TRBJ1-2
cdr3_aa: CSARGIYGYTF
cdr3_nt: TGCAGTGCCCGGGGAATCTATGGCTACACCTTC

d_call: -
clone_size: few
cdr3_length: 12
v_call: TRBV29-1
j_call: TRBJ1-2
cdr3_aa: CSVGGAGIGYTF
cdr3_nt: TGCAGCGTCGGGGGGGCAGGGATTGGCTACACCTTC

d_call: -
clone_size: few
cdr3_length: 15
v_call: TRBV2
j_call: TRBJ2-2
cdr3_aa: CASSDGGGFTGELFF
cdr3_nt: TGTGCCAGCAGTGACGGGGGAGGATTCACCGGGGAGCTGTTTTTT

d_call: -
clone_size: -
cdr3_length: 15
v_call: TRBV28
j_call: TRBJ2-1
cdr3_aa: CASRPGLHTNNEQFF
cdr3_nt: TGTGCCAGCCGTCCGGGACTCCATACAAACAATGAGCAGTTCTTC

d_call: TRBD2
clone_size: -
cdr3_length: 18
v_call: TRBV19
j_call: TRBJ2-2
cdr3_aa: CASSIIGSGGANTGELFF
cdr3_nt: TGTGCCAGTAGTATAATAGGTAGCGGGGGGGCGAACACCGGGGAGCTGTTTTTT

d_call: TRBD1
clone_size: -
cdr3_length: 16
v_call: TRBV19
j_call: TRBJ1-6
cdr3_aa: CASNPGQSSYNSPLHF
cdr3_nt: TGTGCCAGTAACCCGGGACAGAGCTCCTATAATTCACCCCTCCACTTT

d_call: -
clone_size: -
cdr3_length: 14
v_call: TRBV7-2
j_call: TRBJ1-2
cdr3_aa: CASSLLRDNYGYTF
cdr3_nt: TGTGCCAGCAGCTTATTACGGGATAACTATGGCTACACCTTC

d_call: TRBD1
clone_size: -
cdr3_length: 13
v_call: TRBV25-1
j_call: TRBJ1-1
cdr3_aa: CASGQGILAEAFF
cdr3_nt: TGTGCCAGCGGACAGGGGATCTTGGCTGAAGCTTTCTTT

d_call: -
clone_size: -
cdr3_length: 15
v_call: TRBV5-4
j_call: TRBJ2-7
cdr3_aa: CASSSEGGPAYEQYF
cdr3_nt: TGTGCCAGCAGCTCAGAGGGGGGGCCGGCCTACGAGCAGTACTTC

d_call: TRBD1
clone_size: -
cdr3_length: 15
v_call: TRBV7-9
j_call: TRBJ1-1
cdr3_aa: CASSLGGQGSSEAFF
cdr3_nt: TGTGCCAGCAGCTTAGGAGGACAGGGAAGCTCTGAAGCTTTCTTT

d_call: TRBD1
clone_size: -
cdr3_length: 15
v_call: TRBV28
j_call: TRBJ2-7
cdr3_aa: CASSTGPGQNYEQYF
cdr3_nt: TGTGCCAGCAGCACAGGGCCGGGACAGAACTACGAGCAGTACTTC

d_call: -
clone_size: -
cdr3_length: 14
v_call: TRBV7-2
j_call: TRBJ2-3
cdr3_aa: CASSRDSRTDTQYF
cdr3_nt: TGTGCCAGCAGCAGGGACTCGAGAACAGATACGCAGTATTTT

d_call: TRBD2
clone_size: -
cdr3_length: 18
v_call: TRBV5-4
j_call: TRBJ2-3
cdr3_aa: CASSFLAGVPPRTDTQYF
cdr3_nt: TGTGCCAGCAGCTTTCTAGCGGGAGTCCCCCCTCGCACAGATACGCAGTATTTT

d_call: -
clone_size: -
cdr3_length: 13
v_call: TRBV27
j_call: TRBJ2-5
cdr3_aa: CASIGQSQETQYF
cdr3_nt: TGTGCCAGCATCGGACAGAGCCAAGAGACCCAGTACTTC

d_call: -
clone_size: once
cdr3_length: 15
v_call: TRBV4-1
j_call: TRBJ1-5
cdr3_aa: CASSQDDPRDQPQHF
cdr3_nt: TGCGCCAGCAGCCAAGATGATCCGCGGGATCAGCCCCAGCATTTT

d_call: TRBD2
clone_size: -
cdr3_length: 15
v_call: TRBV5-1
j_call: TRBJ2-1
cdr3_aa: CASYPRGELYNEQFF
cdr3_nt: TGCGCCAGCTACCCCCGGGGGGAATTATACAATGAGCAGTTCTTC

d_call: -
clone_size: -
cdr3_length: 16
v_call: TRBV11-3
j_call: TRBJ2-1
cdr3_aa: CASTQDSGTTSNEQFF
cdr3_nt: TGTGCCAGCACTCAGGACTCCGGAACTACTAGCAATGAGCAGTTCTTC

d_call: -
clone_size: -
cdr3_length: 13
v_call: TRBV6-5
j_call: TRBJ2-2
cdr3_aa: CASSARGTGELFF
cdr3_nt: TGTGCCAGCAGCGCCAGAGGTACCGGGGAGCTGTTTTTT

d_call: TRBD2
clone_size: -
cdr3_length: 14
v_call: TRBV15
j_call: TRBJ2-1
cdr3_aa: CATSTQREINEQFF
cdr3_nt: TGTGCCACCAGCACTCAGCGGGAGATCAATGAGCAGTTCTTC

d_call: TRBD2
clone_size: -
cdr3_length: 19
v_call: TRBV7-2
j_call: TRBJ2-5
cdr3_aa: CASSLAGRGLAGYQETQYF
cdr3_nt: TGTGCCAGCAGCTTAGCGGGCCGGGGACTAGCGGGATACCAAGAGACCCAGTACTTC

d_call: -
clone_size: -
cdr3_length: 14
v_call: TRBV7-9
j_call: TRBJ2-4
cdr3_aa: CASTLGGERGIQYF
cdr3_nt: TGTGCCAGCACCCTCGGCGGGGAACGGGGCATTCAGTACTTC

d_call: -
clone_size: few
cdr3_length: 14
v_call: TRBV5-1
j_call: TRBJ2-1
cdr3_aa: CASSLVPTSYEQFF
cdr3_nt: TGCGCCAGCAGCTTGGTCCCCACCAGTTATGAGCAGTTCTTC

d_call: TRBD1
clone_size: -
cdr3_length: 15
v_call: TRBV7-9
j_call: TRBJ2-1
cdr3_aa: CASSVGQGGNNEQFF
cdr3_nt: TGTGCCAGCAGCGTGGGACAGGGGGGGAACAATGAGCAGTTCTTC

d_call: -
clone_size: -
cdr3_length: 15
v_call: TRBV25-1
j_call: TRBJ2-5
cdr3_aa: CASSDPTDSQETQYF
cdr3_nt: TGTGCCAGCAGTGACCCCACGGACAGCCAAGAGACCCAGTACTTC

d_call: TRBD2
clone_size: -
cdr3_length: 18
v_call: TRBV5-6
j_call: TRBJ2-3
cdr3_aa: CASSATSGRVISTDTQYF
cdr3_nt: TGTGCCAGCAGCGCCACTAGCGGGAGGGTGATTTCCACAGATACGCAGTATTTT

d_call: -
clone_size: -
cdr3_length: 11
v_call: TRBV24-1
j_call: TRBJ2-2
cdr3_aa: CATSPPEGLFF
cdr3_nt: TGTGCCACCAGTCCCCCGGAGGGGCTGTTTTTT

d_call: -
clone_size: few
cdr3_length: 15
v_call: TRBV6-5
j_call: TRBJ1-2
cdr3_aa: CASSYSGGGVYGYTF
cdr3_nt: TGTGCCAGCAGTTACTCGGGGGGGGGAGTCTATGGCTACACCTTC

d_call: TRBD1
clone_size: once
cdr3_length: 17
v_call: TRBV7-2
j_call: TRBJ2-1
cdr3_aa: CASSLGPQGGAYNEQFF
cdr3_nt: TGTGCCAGCAGCTTGGGCCCACAGGGGGGAGCTTACAATGAGCAGTTCTTC

d_call: TRBD2
clone_size: -
cdr3_length: 14
v_call: TRBV5-1
j_call: TRBJ2-7
cdr3_aa: CASSITSGGYEQYF
cdr3_nt: TGCGCCAGCAGCATAACTAGCGGGGGATACGAGCAGTACTTC

d_call: TRBD2
clone_size: -
cdr3_length: 18
v_call: TRBV10-3
j_call: TRBJ2-7
cdr3_aa: CAISESGATSGEFYEQYF
cdr3_nt: TGTGCCATCAGTGAGTCCGGGGCAACTAGCGGGGAATTCTACGAGCAGTACTTC

d_call: -
clone_size: -
cdr3_length: 11
v_call: TRBV5-4
j_call: TRBJ1-2
cdr3_aa: CASRGPGGYTF
cdr3_nt: TGTGCCAGCAGGGGGCCCGGAGGCTACACCTTC

d_call: TRBD1
clone_size: few
cdr3_length: 14
v_call: TRBV11-3
j_call: TRBJ2-3
cdr3_aa: CASSDRTGPDTQYF
cdr3_nt: TGTGCCAGCAGCGATCGGACAGGGCCAGATACGCAGTATTTT

d_call: TRBD1
clone_size: -
cdr3_length: 15
v_call: TRBV18
j_call: TRBJ1-1
cdr3_aa: CASSRGGTVNTEAFF
cdr3_nt: TGTGCCAGCTCACGCGGGGGGACAGTGAACACTGAAGCTTTCTTT

d_call: TRBD1
clone_size: -
cdr3_length: 19
v_call: TRBV5-1
j_call: TRBJ1-3
cdr3_aa: CASSLVSAGRGDSGNTIYF
cdr3_nt: TGCGCCAGCAGCTTGGTGTCGGCAGGCAGGGGGGACTCTGGAAACACCATATATTTT

d_call: -
clone_size: -
cdr3_length: 15
v_call: TRBV2
j_call: TRBJ1-1
cdr3_aa: CASSEFRSGNTEAFF
cdr3_nt: TGTGCCAGCAGTGAATTTAGATCAGGGAACACTGAAGCTTTCTTT

d_call: -
clone_size: once
cdr3_length: 15
v_call: TRBV7-2
j_call: TRBJ2-7
cdr3_aa: CASSLGGGYQYEQYF
cdr3_nt: TGTGCCAGCAGCTTAGGGGGAGGATACCAATACGAGCAGTACTTC

d_call: TRBD1
clone_size: -
cdr3_length: 15
v_call: TRBV6-2/TRBV6-3
j_call: TRBJ1-5
cdr3_aa: CASSFPDRGNQPQHF
cdr3_nt: TGTGCCAGCAGTTTCCCGGACAGGGGTAATCAGCCCCAGCATTTT

d_call: TRBD1
clone_size: -
cdr3_length: 16
v_call: TRBV5-1
j_call: TRBJ2-1
cdr3_aa: CASSLEGAAYVNEQFF
cdr3_nt: TGCGCCAGCAGCTTGGAGGGGGCCGCATATGTCAATGAGCAGTTCTTC

d_call: -
clone_size: -
cdr3_length: 13
v_call: TRBV6-5
j_call: TRBJ1-1
cdr3_aa: CASSYALNTEAFF
cdr3_nt: TGTGCCAGCAGTTACGCGTTGAACACTGAAGCTTTCTTT

d_call: TRBD1
clone_size: -
cdr3_length: 15
v_call: TRBV18
j_call: TRBJ2-1
cdr3_aa: CASSPFGPQGDEQFF
cdr3_nt: TGTGCCAGCTCCCCTTTTGGTCCTCAGGGGGATGAGCAGTTCTTC

d_call: TRBD2
clone_size: -
cdr3_length: 18
v_call: TRBV30
j_call: TRBJ2-2
cdr3_aa: CAWSGILGREENTGELFF
cdr3_nt: TGTGCCTGGAGTGGAATCCTGGGGCGGGAGGAGAACACCGGGGAGCTGTTTTTT